The entry that follows covers one T cell receptor beta chain sequence. These data are taken from a study of OX40 agonist ivuxolimab in advanced cancers. TCRdb's copy holds only in-frame clones and misses some; the assay was immunoSEQ multiplex PCR. The sample yields approximately 67,000 clones, under 95% seen once. The V and J ends lost 5 bases and 2 bases, in that order; junction bases with no gene match: 5. This CDR3 region has 15 residues. The germline CDR1 and CDR2 sequences are MRHNA and SNTAGT. Here the sequenced sample was CD4+ or CD8+ T cells sorted from blood, taken in a trial of the OX40 agonist ivuxolimab. This clonotype originated in an adult with an advanced solid tumor such as melanoma, head and neck, liver or kidney cancer. This sequence joins TRBV6-4 and TRBJ2-2, with TRBD1 matching over 7 bases. CDR3 nucleotide sequence: TGTGCCAGCAGTCGAACAGGGGAAAACACCGGGGAGCTGTTTTTT. It translates to CASSRTGENTGELFF.